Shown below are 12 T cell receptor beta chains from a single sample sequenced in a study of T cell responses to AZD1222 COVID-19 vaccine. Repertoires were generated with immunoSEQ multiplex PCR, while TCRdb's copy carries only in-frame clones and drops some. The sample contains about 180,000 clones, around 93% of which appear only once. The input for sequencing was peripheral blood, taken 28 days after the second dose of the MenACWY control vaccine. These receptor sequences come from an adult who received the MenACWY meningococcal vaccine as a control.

CDR3 in DNA: TGCGCCAGCAGCTTCGACAGCCCCGCAGATACGCAGTATTTT. It is translated as CASSFDSPADTQYF. V is TRBV5-1 and J is TRBJ2-3; the D gene is possibly TRBD1 (5 bases). The germline V gene encodes CDR1 SGHRS and CDR2 YFSETQ. Trimming shortened V by 2 bases and J by 4 bases, and 11 bases separated the two germline ends. The CDR3 spans 14 residues. The variable domain in full, completed from reference TRBV5-1 and TRBJ2-3, reads KAGVTQTPRYLIKTRGQQVTLSCSPISGHRSVSWYQQTPGQGLQFLFEYFSETQRNKGNFPGRFSGRQFSNSRSEMNVSTLELGDSALYLCASSFDSPADTQYFGPGTRLTVL.

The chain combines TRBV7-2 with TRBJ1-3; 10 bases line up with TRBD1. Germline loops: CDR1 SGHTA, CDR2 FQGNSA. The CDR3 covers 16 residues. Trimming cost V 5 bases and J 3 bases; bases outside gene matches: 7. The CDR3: CASSPWDRGIGNTIYF. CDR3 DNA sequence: TGTGCCAGCAGCCCCTGGGACAGGGGAATTGGAAACACCATATATTTT. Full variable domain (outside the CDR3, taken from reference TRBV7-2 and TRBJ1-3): GAGVSQSPSNKVTEKGKDVELRCDPISGHTALYWYRQSLGQGLEFLIYFQGNSAPDKSGLPSDRFSAERTGGSVSTLTIQRTQQEDSAVYLCASSPWDRGIGNTIYFGEGSWLTVV.

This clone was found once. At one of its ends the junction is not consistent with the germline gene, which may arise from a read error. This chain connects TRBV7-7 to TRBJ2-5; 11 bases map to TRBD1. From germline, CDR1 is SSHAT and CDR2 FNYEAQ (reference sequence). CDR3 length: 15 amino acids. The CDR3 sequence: CASSYTGQGAETQYF. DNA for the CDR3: TGTGCTAGCAGCTACACCGGACAGGGGGCTGAGACCCAGTACTTC.

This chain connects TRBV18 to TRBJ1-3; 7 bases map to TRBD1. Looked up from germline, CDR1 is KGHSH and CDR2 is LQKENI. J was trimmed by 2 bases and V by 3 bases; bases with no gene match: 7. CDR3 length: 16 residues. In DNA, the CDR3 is TGTGCCAGCTCACCCCGGGAGGGGGCTACTGGAAACACCATATATTTT. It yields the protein CASSPREGATGNTIYF.

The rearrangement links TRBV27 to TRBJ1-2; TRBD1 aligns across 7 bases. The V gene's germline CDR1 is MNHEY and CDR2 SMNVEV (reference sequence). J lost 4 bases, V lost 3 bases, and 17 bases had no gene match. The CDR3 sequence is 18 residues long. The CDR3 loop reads CASSFRGRGRGSFYGYTF. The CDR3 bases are TGTGCCAGCAGTTTCCGCGGAAGGGGGCGCGGATCATTCTATGGCTACACCTTC.

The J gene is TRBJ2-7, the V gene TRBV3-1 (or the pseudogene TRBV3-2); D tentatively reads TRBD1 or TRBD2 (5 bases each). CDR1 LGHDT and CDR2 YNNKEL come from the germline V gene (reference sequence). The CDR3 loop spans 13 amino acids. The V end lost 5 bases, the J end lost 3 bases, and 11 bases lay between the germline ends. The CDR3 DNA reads TGTGCCAGCAGCGACGAGGGGATCTACGAGCAGTACTTC. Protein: CASSDEGIYEQYF.

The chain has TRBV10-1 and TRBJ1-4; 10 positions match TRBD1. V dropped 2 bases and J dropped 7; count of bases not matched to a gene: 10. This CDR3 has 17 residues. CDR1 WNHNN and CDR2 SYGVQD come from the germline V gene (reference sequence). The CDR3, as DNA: TGCGCCAGCAGTGAGGGTCCCGGGACAGGGGTTGGTGAAAAACTGTTTTTT. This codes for CASSEGPGTGVGEKLFF.

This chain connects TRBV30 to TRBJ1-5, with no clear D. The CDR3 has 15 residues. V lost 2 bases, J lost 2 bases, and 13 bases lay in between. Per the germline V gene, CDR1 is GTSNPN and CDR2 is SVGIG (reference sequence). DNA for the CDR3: TGTGCCTGGAGTACTTGGGGAGGAGGCAATCAGCCCCAGCATTTT. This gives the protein CAWSTWGGGNQPQHF.

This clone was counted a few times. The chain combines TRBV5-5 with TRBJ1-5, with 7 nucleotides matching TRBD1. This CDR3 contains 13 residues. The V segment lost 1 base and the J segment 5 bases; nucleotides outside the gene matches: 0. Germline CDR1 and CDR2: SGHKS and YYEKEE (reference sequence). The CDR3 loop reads CASSLQGDQPQHF. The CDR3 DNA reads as TGTGCCAGCAGCTTGCAGGGGGATCAGCCCCAGCATTTT.

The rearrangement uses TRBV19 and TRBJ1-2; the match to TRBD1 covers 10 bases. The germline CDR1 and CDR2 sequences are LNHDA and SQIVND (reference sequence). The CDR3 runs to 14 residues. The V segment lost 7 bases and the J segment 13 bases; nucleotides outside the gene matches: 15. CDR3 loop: CASKPNGDRGELTF. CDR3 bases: TGTGCCAGTAAACCCAACGGGGACAGGGGTGAACTCACCTTC.

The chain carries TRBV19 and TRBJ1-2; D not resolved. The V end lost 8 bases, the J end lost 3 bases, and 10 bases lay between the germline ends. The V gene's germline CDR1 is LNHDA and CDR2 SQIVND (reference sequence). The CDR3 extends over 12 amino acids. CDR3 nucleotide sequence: TGTGCCAGTTTGAACAGTGACTATGGCTACACCTTC. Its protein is CASLNSDYGYTF.

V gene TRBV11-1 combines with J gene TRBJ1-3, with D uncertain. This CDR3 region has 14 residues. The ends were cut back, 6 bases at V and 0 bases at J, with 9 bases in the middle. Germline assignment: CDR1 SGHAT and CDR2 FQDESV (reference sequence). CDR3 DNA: TGTGCCAGCAGTGAGCAGCCCTCTGGAAACACCATATATTTT. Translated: CASSEQPSGNTIYF.